The source of this T cell receptor beta chain is a study of T cell responses to AZD1222 COVID-19 vaccine. General observations from the study: White British donors predominated, females outnumbered males, and clonal diversity was possibly underestimated. Only a handful of AZD1222 recipients, several in all, had baseline seropositivity. Spike was spanned by vaccine-associated CD4 TCRs, which were dominant at 160-218 and 743-854. Repertoire collection took place solely once the T cell response had peaked.

Data came from immunoSEQ multiplex PCR; TCRdb stores just in-frame clones and leaves some out. The repertoire holds some 130,000 clones, with 70% to 90% as singletons. V lost 0 bases, J lost 10 bases, and 12 bases lay in between. Per germline, CDR1 MNHEY and CDR2 SVGAGI. The CDR3 loop spans 13 amino acids. A note on this clone: The antigen is undetermined.

The sample consisted of peripheral blood, taken on day 0 of AZD1222 vaccination. The clonotype comes from an adult in good health. The rearrangement joins TRBV6-5 to TRBJ1-2; weak D call: TRBD1 (5 bases). CDR3 DNA sequence: TGTGCCAGCAGTTACTCCACGGGGCTCCCCTACACCTTC. Translated: CASSYSTGLPYTF.